The 9 T cell receptor beta chains below were found in one sample sequenced in a study of blood T cell repertoires in COVID-19. Repertoires were generated with immunoSEQ multiplex PCR, while TCRdb's copy carries only in-frame clones and drops some. Among a few hundred thousand clones listed, 88% were seen once. Sample: PBMCs or T cells enriched from blood (not recorded which). The receptors originated from a woman between 18 and 29 years old who had been exposed to COVID-19.

This chain joins TRBV28 and TRBJ1-3; maybe TRBD1 (5 bases). V lost 2 bases and J 0 bases, leaving 8 bases between the germline ends. The CDR3 is 15 amino acids. CDR1 and CDR2 (germline): MDHEN, SYDVKM. CDR3 residues: CASSLQGYSGNTIYF. DNA of the CDR3: TGTGCCAGCAGTTTACAGGGTTACTCTGGAAACACCATATATTTT.

The chain recombines TRBV7-8 with TRBJ1-1; TRBD1 matches 9 bases. The CDR3 sequence is 16 residues long. Germline V gives CDR1 SGHVS, CDR2 FQNEAQ. V was pared by 6 bases and J by 4 bases, with 12 bases of the junction left unmatched. The CDR3 DNA reads as TGTGCCAGCAGTTTTGACAGGGGGTCCGGCGGCACTGAAGCTTTCTTT. Its translation is CASSFDRGSGGTEAFF.

This sequence joins TRBV29-1 and TRBJ2-3; D possibly corresponds to TRBD2 (5 bases). Germline CDR1 and CDR2: SQVTM and ANQGSEA. Trimming stripped 5 bases from V and 6 bases from J, with 21 bases between. The CDR3 length is 15 residues. The CDR3 spells CSVNSRLRTGDTQYF. The DNA of the CDR3 is TGCAGCGTTAATTCCCGGCTAAGAACGGGGGATACGCAGTATTTT.

CDR3 nucleotide sequence: TGTGCCGGGACAGGGGGCGGAGAGACCCAGTACTTC. Translation gives CAGTGGGETQYF. This rearrangement joins TRBV30 to TRBJ2-5; 12 positions agree with TRBD1. V was clipped by 8 bases and J by 4 bases; unmatched bases: 2. The CDR3 is made up of 12 amino acids. Germline assignment: CDR1 GTSNPN and CDR2 SVGIG (reference sequence).

The V and J genes are TRBV13 and TRBJ2-1; 9 nucleotides match TRBD2. CDR3 length: 16 amino acids. Unmatched junction bases numbered 9, after V lost 4 bases and J lost 5 bases. Per germline, CDR1 PRHDT and CDR2 FYEKMQ (reference sequence). The CDR3, as DNA: TGTGCCAGCAGCTCAAATAGCGGGGGCGTCCACAATGAGCAGTTCTTC. It is translated as CASSSNSGGVHNEQFF.

The chain recombines TRBV7-2 with TRBJ2-2, with 8 positions matching TRBD2. The V and J ends lost 5 bases and 4 bases, in that order; junction bases with no gene match: 9. Germline CDR1 and CDR2: SGHTA and FQGNSA. This CDR3 region has 16 residues. CDR3 protein: CASSAGGLRVTGELFF. As DNA, the CDR3 is TGTGCCAGCAGCGCGGGGGGCCTGCGAGTCACCGGGGAGCTGTTTTTT.

This clone has just one count. This rearrangement joins TRBV19 to TRBJ2-7, with TRBD1 identical over 7 bases. CDR1 is LNHDA and CDR2 is SQIVND in the germline V gene (reference sequence). This CDR3 is built from 14 residues. After removal of 7 bases from V and 7 bases from J, the junction contained 13 bases not matched to a gene. CDR3 sequence: CASKTPGTVGEQYF. In nucleotides, the CDR3 is TGTGCCAGTAAAACACCCGGGACAGTCGGTGAGCAGTACTTC. The variable domain in full, with the rest retrieved from reference TRBV19 and TRBJ2-7, is DGGITQSPKYLFRKEGQNVTLSCEQNLNHDAMYWYRQDPGQGLRLIYYSQIVNDFQKGDIAEGYSVSREKKESFPLTVTSAQKNPTAFYLCASKTPGTVGEQYFGPGTRLTVT.

DNA of the CDR3: TGTGCCAGCAGCTTGGCAGGCATCAACACTGAAGCTTTCTTT. The encoded protein is CASSLAGINTEAFF. The chain employs TRBV5-5 and TRBJ1-1, with D unresolved. The CDR3 is made up of 14 amino acids. V gave up 0 bases and J gave up 2 bases, with 8 bases separating them. Germline CDR1 and CDR2: SGHKS and YYEKEE (reference sequence).

This chain joins TRBV5-8 and TRBJ2-1; TRBD2 matches at 7 bases. The V gene's germline CDR1 is SGHTS and CDR2 YDEGEE. This CDR3 contains 17 residues. Trimming removed 0 bases from V and 0 bases from J; junction bases left unmatched: 6. DNA for the CDR3: TGTGCCAGCAGCTTGGAAAGTCTAGCGGCCTCCTACAATGAGCAGTTCTTC. Its protein product is CASSLESLAASYNEQFF.